This T cell receptor (beta chain) originates from a study of T-cell reconstitution after alpha-beta-depleted transplantation in children. V lost 1 base to trimming and J lost 8 bases, with 14 bases between them. Germline V gives CDR1 GTSNPN, CDR2 SVGIG (reference sequence). The CDR3 loop spans 13 amino acids. Unique molecular identifiers tagged the TCRbeta library. MiXCR was run by TCRdb on the PCR reads, yielding one entry per CDR3 protein. The sample includes 200,000 to 300,000 distinct CDR3 sequences, approximately 12% of them seen just once. The sequences come from PBMCs from the stem cell graft donor, collected from the stem cell graft. The J gene is TRBJ1-1, the V gene TRBV30; no firm D call. This sequence originates from a human donor who donated a stem cell graft to a child with acute lymphoblastic leukemia. In DNA, the CDR3 is TGTGCCTGGAGTGCCAACCCGGGTGGAGAAGCTTTCTTT. Protein sequence: CAWSANPGGEAFF.